The entry below describes one T cell receptor (beta chain). This receptor's antigen is unknown. No base-level quality is on record; no much larger clone is a single base apart. The cohort comprised some 730 healthy bone marrow donors. At the time of sampling, every cohort member was nominally healthy, though immune exposures that went unrecorded were likely present. The donor was CMV seronegative and belonged to the group of 350 or so seronegative cohort members. Every donor gave a peripheral blood sample, and the peripheral blood mononuclear cells from that sample were used for TCR beta sequencing. Genomic DNA extraction from the blood cell samples was performed with the Qiagen DNeasy Blood Extraction Kit. The library was produced with the immunoSEQ multiplex PCR assay. A mixture of 60 forward primers for TCR Vbeta segments and 13 reverse primers for TCR Jbeta segments was used in the multiplex PCR. The CDR3 region of rearranged TCR beta genes was amplified from genomic DNA by a multiplex PCR assay. The amplified TCR beta libraries were sequenced on the Illumina HiSeq System as 87-base-pair reads. The published analysis was carried out like this. Across the 500 to 700 repertoires, a later analysis counted approximately 75 million unique TCR beta chains, approximately 12 million of which were shared by at least two donors. To remove PCR and sequencing errors, raw reads were error-corrected and collapsed into unique sequences using a nearest-neighbor algorithm that merged closely related sequences. To assign V, D and J gene segments, CDR3 sequences were aligned to IMGT reference sequences. For a sequence to be retained, a match of at least six nucleotides to both a V gene segment and a J gene segment was required. A rearrangement was called productive if the CDR3 had no stop codons and remained in frame with V and J, and every other rearrangement was called non-productive. Following IMGT convention, CDR3 was defined as the stretch from the second conserved V-encoded cysteine to the conserved J-encoded phenylalanine. The earlier analysis of about 610 of the donors excluded sequences that lacked an unambiguous match to a single V gene segment. In an earlier analysis of 587 of the donors, a V segment was called functional when productive rearrangements were above 56.7%, and segregating when the standard deviation between donors exceeded 5%. A statistical classification framework was built to diagnose cytomegalovirus status from the catalog of TCR beta chain sequences. A later analysis assigned V and J genes by comparing TCR nucleotide sequences with IMGT/GENE-DB human TR gene sequences. A later analysis assigned CDR3 sequences and most-parsimonious VDJ recombination scenarios with the TCRdist pipeline. A later analysis defined each TCR beta chain by its CDR3 amino acid sequence plus V-gene family, and excluded reads lacking a unique V-gene family. As a way to deal with suspected cross-contamination and a sequencing artifact, a later analysis dropped 450 to 600 nucleotide sequences that were highly shared and had low generation probability. In a later analysis, a clonal expansion index for each public chain was calculated from normalized within-repertoire ranks of inferred template counts. A later analysis computed generation probabilities with a VDJ recombination model fitted to out-of-frame rearrangements, and checked the results against IGoR. A later analysis scored TCR-TCR, TCR-HLA and TCR-CMV co-occurrence with hypergeometric tests, applying a repertoire-size bias correction to TCR pairs. A later analysis estimated false discovery rates by permuting HLA or CMV assignments 20 times. In a later analysis, co-occurring TCRs were grouped using DBSCAN, with TCRdist sequence similarity added in when clustering inside HLA-allele-positive subsets. Repertoires with fewer than 30,000 or more than 120,000 public chains, plus five repertoires with anomalous nucleotide sharing, were excluded from co-occurrence clustering. The table comes from immuneACCESS by way of TCRdb, which keeps in-frame sequences with V and J called. Part of the clones is missing from these tables; in studies checked, under half for an unresolved V gene and the rest for unknown reasons. V, J and clone size derive from that table, while D and trimming were established from the DNA sequence. This sample has under 200,000 clones in its table, and more than 65% of those were observed once. The ten top clones hold approximately 1.4% of the sample.

The data derive from a study of cytomegalovirus exposure and HLA in healthy donors (dated by TCRdb to about 2017). Background for the entire study: In an earlier analysis of around 540 of the donors, 250 to 350 Gb of sequence data and some 120 million unique TCR beta sequences from roughly 200 million T cells were reported. Approximately 330 gigabases of sequencing data and around 85 million unique TCR sequences made up an early release that covered 640 HLA-typed donors. The genetic ancestry cluster associated with self-reported Caucasian donors included roughly four fifths of the roughly 400 genotyped donors. The study aimed to test whether signatures of past pathogen exposure could be identified by cataloging public T cell receptors. The study used immunosequencing to profile the T cell repertoires of 600 to 850 subjects and linked those repertoires to cytomegalovirus serostatus. A separate validation cohort of 100 to 150 different subjects was used in addition to the 666-subject first cohort. The study combined high-throughput TCR immunosequencing, statistical association of individual TCRs with disease status, and machine learning to predict cytomegalovirus infection status. In a later analysis, previously published TCR beta repertoires from 550 to 750 donors were re-analyzed and high-resolution HLA genotyping was added so that TCR occurrence patterns could be studied. Rather than using new phenotypic data, the later analysis identified candidate immune exposures from TCR beta sequences and from how often those sequences occurred across donors. An earlier analysis of around 580 of the donors used high-throughput TCR beta sequencing to judge whether each TCR beta V gene segment behaved as functional or pseudogenic. Donor age, sex, ethnicity and CMV serostatus were compiled alongside the repertoire data. Genome-wide SNP genotypes for about three fifths of the roughly 670 donors were used in a later genetic analysis, which treated that subset as a discovery cohort. Every discovery cohort repertoire had been produced on one sequencing platform. HLA typing included class I and class II loci at four-digit resolution. Typing coverage differed by locus: A, B, C, DRB1 and DQB1 were typed in roughly 620-630 donors, DQA1 in roughly 510, DPA1 in 600 to 610, and DPB1 in around 440. Several DR-DQ haplotypes were treated as single units for association and clustering because of strong linkage in the cohort. Among approximately 370 genotyped donors of the cohort, an average of roughly 230,000 unique TCR beta nucleotide sequences was sequenced per donor, of which about 20% were non-productive. Here is what the overall study found, with its caveats: A later genetic analysis associated a missense DCLRE1C variant with V-gene and J-gene trimming of TCR beta chains, and an independent cohort replicated the association. According to a later analysis, TCR association rates differed among HLA loci, with DRB1 alleles showing the most associated TCRs and HLA-C alleles showing the fewest. In an earlier analysis of about 550 of the donors, most TCR beta V segments were observed in productive rearrangements about 90% or about 30% of the time, broadly matching IMGT annotations. Correlated functional status among segregating V segments might reflect linkage disequilibrium, but an unknown experimental factor could not be ruled out. The cohort was sequenced for TCR beta chains only, and without alpha or paired-chain data the features that could be detected were limited. At a false discovery rate of 0.05, a later analysis linked about 17,000 TCR beta sequences to specific HLA alleles. In both the original and validation cohorts, the classifier was reported to diagnose cytomegalovirus status with high specificity and sensitivity. In vitro tests confirmed that a few of the cytomegalovirus-associated TCR beta chains recognize cytomegalovirus antigens. It was suggested by the authors that the approach could potentially be generalized to other disease states and immunological phenotypes. Assigning TCR associations to individual alleles was difficult when HLA alleles, especially DR and DQ, strongly co-occurred. Sequencing depth was assumed to be roughly uniform across donors in the presence/absence analyses, though that assumption may not hold. CMV serostatus was the only immune exposure information available for the cohort. Because HLA typing was missing for some donors at each locus, association tests included only the typed subset. The sequencing pipeline was judged likely to have produced a cluster of highly shared sequence variants as a technical artifact. In a later analysis, most CMV-associated TCR beta chains were found to appear HLA-restricted, with HLA associations seemingly driven largely by CMV exposure. A further reported finding was that TCR beta sequences accurately predicted the HLA-A and HLA-B alleles for most subjects in the first cohort. Fewer than 20 rarely observed V segments, including chromosome 9 orphons, were excluded from the earlier analysis of a few hundred of the donors because counts were too low. A later genetic analysis reported fewer N-insertions in productive TCRs among donors in an Asian-associated ancestry cluster than the approximately 700-donor mean. In a later analysis, HLA-associated TCR beta chains showed more clonal expansion and lower generation probabilities than non-associated chains that were equally common. Most TCR sequences were observed very rarely across donors, whereas some public TCRs were present in many individuals. A total of roughly 160 TCR beta chains were listed by the study as associated with cytomegalovirus. A later analysis reported that several top co-occurrence clusters appeared linked to parvovirus B19, influenza, CMV and Epstein-Barr virus.

The sequenced sample was PBMCs. This clonotype was obtained from a man aged 25 to 45 in good health and CMV-seronegative.

The DNA sequence is TGTGCCAGCAGCAGCAGGGGGGTAGCGCCCCGCACAGATACGCAGTATTTT. Its protein reads: CASSSRGVAPRTDTQYF. The chain employs TRBV11-3 and TRBJ2-3; the D segment could be TRBD1, given 7 matching bases. The CDR3 goes from the cysteine to the phenylalanine over 17 residues. Only the CDR3 portion is preserved as DNA: 51 bases, with reading frame beginning at the first base. Trimming costs V 5 bases and J 1 base, and their ends lie 19 bases apart. Sequences SGHNT (CDR1) and YENEEA (CDR2) are obtained from the germline V gene.